These 20 T cell receptor beta chains came from one sample sequenced in a study of shared clonotypes between healthy human individuals. Terminally differentiated effector memory CD45RA+ cells were excluded from the naive CD8 cells, which were CD45RO-negative and positively selected for CCR7. The protocol was immunoSEQ multiplex PCR, while the TCRdb copy is restricted to in-frame clones and leaves out a portion. The sample comprises around 2.1 million clones, 85% to 95% of which are singletons, and about 1.8% rests with the top ten. Sequencing was done on a sample of naive CD8+ T cells from PBMCs. The receptors originated from a man between 18 and 29 years old in good health. Some clones in this sample may be carry-over from other donors' samples.

CDR3 residues: CASSPAARVAGDEQYF. CDR3 bases: TGTGCCAGCAGCCCTGCCGCTCGGGTAGCGGGAGACGAGCAGTACTTC. The V gene is TRBV7-9, the J gene TRBJ2-7, with TRBD2 identical over 9 bases. Germline trimming cut 5 bases from V and 5 bases from J; bases unmatched to any gene: 13. The CDR3 is made up of 16 amino acids. Germline assignment: CDR1 SEHNR and CDR2 FQNEAQ (reference sequence).

There are a few counts of this clone. The V gene is TRBV7-6, the J gene TRBJ1-1, with unresolved D. This CDR3 contains 13 residues. Trimming stripped 5 bases from V and 4 bases from J, with 11 bases between. Per germline, CDR1 SGHVS and CDR2 FNYEAQ. CDR3 DNA: TGTGCCAGCAGCCAAAGACCACTCACTGAAGCTTTCTTT. Protein product: CASSQRPLTEAFF.

V is TRBV7-8 and J is TRBJ2-1; 7 positions match TRBD2. The ends lost 4 bases at V and 12 bases at J; junction bases unmatched: 15. Germline CDR1 is SGHVS and CDR2 is FQNEAQ. The CDR3 sequence is 15 residues long. The CDR3 region has the DNA TGTGCCAGCAGCTACCTAGCGGAGCCTATTCGTCGGCAGTTCTTC. Protein sequence: CASSYLAEPIRRQFF.

V usage is TRBV27 and J usage is TRBJ2-1; 9 nucleotides match TRBD1. This CDR3 region has 14 residues. V shed 4 bases, J shed 5 bases, and the junction held 3 bases outside the gene matches. Germline V CDR1 and CDR2: MNHEY, SMNVEV (reference sequence). The CDR3, as DNA: TGTGCCAGCAGTTCGACAGGGGGGGACAATGAGCAGTTCTTC. Translated: CASSSTGGDNEQFF.

A note on this clone: Other nucleotide sequences from this sample produce the same CDR3. The chain links TRBV5-6 to TRBJ2-1; D unresolved. The germline gives CDR1 SGHDT, CDR2 YYEEEE. The V end was cut by 4 bases, the J end by 0 bases, with 8 bases between. CDR3 length: 14 amino acids. Written as DNA, the CDR3 is TGTGCCAGCAGCCTTCAGAGCTCCTACAATGAGCAGTTCTTC. Translated: CASSLQSSYNEQFF.

The chain joins TRBV7-9 to TRBJ2-7; 7 positions match TRBD1. Germline V gene lookup returns CDR1 SEHNR and CDR2 FQNEAQ (reference sequence). The J segment lost 0 bases and the V segment lost 6 bases, leaving 8 bases of the junction unmatched. The CDR3 consists of 15 residues. The CDR3 sequence: CASRETGTYSYEQYF. The DNA of the CDR3 is TGTGCCAGCAGGGAGACAGGGACCTACTCCTACGAGCAGTACTTC.

The CDR3 loop reads CASGPGEQTYEQYF. In DNA form, the CDR3 reads TGTGCCAGCGGTCCGGGGGAGCAAACCTACGAGCAGTACTTC. The chain has TRBV5-4 and TRBJ2-7; D is possibly TRBD2 (6 bases). The ends were cut back, 7 bases at V and 2 bases at J, with 16 bases in the middle. The germline V gene encodes CDR1 SGHNT and CDR2 YYREEE (reference sequence). The CDR3 is 14 residues long.

The chain recombines TRBV13 with TRBJ2-3; a weak D match, TRBD1 (5 bases). Looked up from germline, CDR1 is PRHDT and CDR2 is FYEKMQ (reference sequence). The ends were cut back, 5 bases at V and 2 bases at J, with 8 bases in the middle. The CDR3 has 13 amino acids. The CDR3 nucleotides read TGTGCCAGCAGCCCCAGGGCCACAGATACGCAGTATTTT. Translating it yields CASSPRATDTQYF.

V and J are TRBV7-9 and TRBJ2-7, with D uncertain. Germline CDR1 reads SEHNR; CDR2 reads FQNEAQ (reference sequence). V lost 3 bases, J lost 6 bases, and 9 bases lay in between. The CDR3 extends over 12 amino acids. The CDR3 here is CASSLFNSEQYF. CDR3 nucleotides: TGTGCCAGCAGCTTGTTTAATAGCGAGCAGTACTTC.

The V and J genes are TRBV6-1 and TRBJ2-5; possibly TRBD1 for D (6 bases). V lost 7 bases and J 2 bases, leaving 17 bases between the germline ends. CDR1 MNHNS and CDR2 SASEGT come from the germline V gene. This CDR3 is 15 amino acids long. DNA for the CDR3: TGTGCCAGCAAGGGCCAAACAGGGAAACAAGAGACCCAGTACTTC. It is translated as CASKGQTGKQETQYF.

This chain links TRBV2 with TRBJ2-3; the match to TRBD2 covers 7 bases. Germline CDR1 is SNHLY and CDR2 is FYNNEI. The CDR3 is 15 amino acids. The V gene end was trimmed by 6 bases and the J gene end by 5 bases; junction bases not matched to a gene: 11. The CDR3: CASRLRGRIGDTQYF. The CDR3 nucleotides are TGTGCCAGCAGGCTTCGCGGGAGAATTGGAGATACGCAGTATTTT.

The chain uses TRBV7-6 and TRBJ2-1; no clear D gene. Trimming shortened V by 1 base and J by 8 bases, and 15 bases separated the two germline ends. Germline-derived CDR1 and CDR2 are SGHVS and FNYEAQ. This CDR3 region has 15 residues. The CDR3 region is CASSLDGLVLDEQFF. The CDR3, as DNA: TGTGCCAGCAGCTTAGATGGTCTAGTGCTCGATGAGCAGTTCTTC.

The chain combines TRBV19 with TRBJ1-5, with a possible D match to TRBD1 (5 bases). The CDR3 has 13 residues. Germline V lookup: CDR1 LNHDA, CDR2 SQIVND (reference sequence). With 10 bases removed from V and 7 bases from J, the gap between germline ends came to 17 bases. Here the CDR3 DNA reads TGTGCCACCCTCCCGGGACTCCGGCAGCCCCAGCATTTT. Translating gives CATLPGLRQPQHF.

The chain uses TRBV7-9 and TRBJ2-1, with 10 positions matching TRBD1. The CDR3 is 16 residues long. From germline, CDR1 is SEHNR and CDR2 FQNEAQ (reference sequence). V dropped 0 bases and J dropped 8; count of bases not matched to a gene: 7. The CDR3 nucleotides read TGTGCCAGCAGCTTAGCGAGGGACAGGGGTGACTATGAGCAGTTCTTC. This translates into CASSLARDRGDYEQFF.

The V gene is TRBV7-9, the J gene TRBJ2-5, with 8 bases that match TRBD2. CDR3 size: 16 residues. V gave up 6 bases and J gave up 2 bases; unmatched junction bases: 11. Germline CDR1 SEHNR, CDR2 FQNEAQ (reference sequence). The CDR3 nucleotides are TGTGCCAGCAGAGAGCAGGGTGGACTAGCTCAAGAGACCCAGTACTTC. Translation: CASREQGGLAQETQYF.

The chain uses TRBV19 and TRBJ1-2, with D possibly TRBD1 on 5 matching bases. V lost 4 bases and J lost 6, with 18 bases in between. Germline-derived CDR1 and CDR2 are LNHDA and SQIVND (reference sequence). The CDR3 spans 15 residues. CDR3 DNA sequence: TGTGCCAGTAGTAAGAAAGCAGGGAGGATCGATGGCTACACCTTC. As protein: CASSKKAGRIDGYTF.

Regarding this clone: Within the sample, other DNA sequences also encode this same CDR3. V usage is TRBV7-9 and J usage is TRBJ2-1; D is undetermined. The V end lost 1 base, the J end lost 5 bases, and 3 bases lay between the germline ends. This CDR3 region has 12 residues. The germline CDR1 and CDR2 sequences are SEHNR and FQNEAQ (reference sequence). CDR3 protein: CASSLGDNEQFF. DNA of the CDR3: TGTGCCAGCAGCTTAGGCGACAATGAGCAGTTCTTC.

Comments on this clone: The same CDR3 can be traced to other DNA sequences in this sample. The chain uses TRBV4-3 and TRBJ2-1, with D possibly being TRBD2 (7 bases). The CDR3 extends over 15 amino acids. Trimming left V 2 bases short and J 2 bases short, with 10 bases between. Per the germline V gene, CDR1 is LGHNA and CDR2 is YSLEER. CDR3: CASSQTGTTYNEQFF. The DNA of the CDR3 is TGCGCCAGCAGCCAAACAGGGACTACCTACAATGAGCAGTTCTTC.

The rearrangement uses TRBV6-1 and TRBJ1-5; TRBD1 matches at 8 bases. The CDR3 has 15 amino acids. V lost 4 bases to trimming and J lost 4 bases; unmatched junction nucleotides: 6. Per germline, CDR1 MNHNS and CDR2 SASEGT. CDR3 residues: CASSASTGGNQPQHF. The DNA of the CDR3 is TGTGCCAGCAGTGCTTCTACAGGGGGGAATCAGCCCCAGCATTTT.

The chain combines TRBV2 with TRBJ2-1; 13 bases align to TRBD2. Germline V CDR1 and CDR2: SNHLY, FYNNEI. The J segment lost 2 bases and the V segment lost 6 bases, leaving 7 bases of the junction unmatched. This CDR3 has 17 amino acids. The CDR3 nucleotides read TGTGCCAGCAGGGCATTTGGGACTAGCGGGACCTACAATGAGCAGTTCTTC. Protein: CASRAFGTSGTYNEQFF. The whole variable domain, remainder taken from reference TRBV2 and TRBJ2-1, is EPEVTQTPSHQVTQMGQEVILRCVPISNHLYFYWYRQILGQKVEFLVSFYNNEISEKSEIFDDQFSVERPDGSNFTLKIRSTKLEDSAMYFCASRAFGTSGTYNEQFFGPGTRLTVL.